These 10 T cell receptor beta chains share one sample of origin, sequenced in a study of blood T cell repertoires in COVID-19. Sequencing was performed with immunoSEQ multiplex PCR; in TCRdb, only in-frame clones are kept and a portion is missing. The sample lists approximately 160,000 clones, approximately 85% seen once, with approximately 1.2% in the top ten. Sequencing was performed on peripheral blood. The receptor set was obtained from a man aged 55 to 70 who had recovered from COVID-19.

CDR3 nucleotides: TGTGCCAGCAGGGCCGTCCTGGAGCGGAACACTGAAGCTTTCTTT. Protein product: CASRAVLERNTEAFF. The chain has TRBV6-5 and TRBJ1-1; D unclear. This CDR3 contains 15 residues. The V gene's germline CDR1 is MNHEY and CDR2 SVGAGI. V lost 6 bases to trimming and J lost 1 base, with 15 bases between them.

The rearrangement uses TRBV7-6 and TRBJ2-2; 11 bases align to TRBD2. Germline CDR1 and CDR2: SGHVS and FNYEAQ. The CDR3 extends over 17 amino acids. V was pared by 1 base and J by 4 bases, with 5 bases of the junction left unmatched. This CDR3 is CASSLVDLAGGTGELFF. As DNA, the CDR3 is TGTGCCAGCAGCTTAGTAGATCTAGCGGGGGGCACCGGGGAGCTGTTTTTT.

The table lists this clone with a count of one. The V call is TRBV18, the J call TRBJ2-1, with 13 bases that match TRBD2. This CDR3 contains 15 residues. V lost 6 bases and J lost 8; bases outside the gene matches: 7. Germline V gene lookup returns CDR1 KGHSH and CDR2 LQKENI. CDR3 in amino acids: CASSPTSGGDHEQFF. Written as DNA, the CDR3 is TGTGCCAGCTCCCCCACTAGCGGGGGGGACCATGAGCAGTTCTTC.

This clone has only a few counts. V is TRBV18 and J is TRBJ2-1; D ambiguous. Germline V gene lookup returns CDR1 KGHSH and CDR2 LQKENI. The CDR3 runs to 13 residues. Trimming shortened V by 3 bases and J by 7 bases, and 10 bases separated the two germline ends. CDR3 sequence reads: CASSPPSLNEQFF. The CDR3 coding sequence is TGTGCCAGCTCACCCCCCTCCCTTAATGAGCAGTTCTTC.

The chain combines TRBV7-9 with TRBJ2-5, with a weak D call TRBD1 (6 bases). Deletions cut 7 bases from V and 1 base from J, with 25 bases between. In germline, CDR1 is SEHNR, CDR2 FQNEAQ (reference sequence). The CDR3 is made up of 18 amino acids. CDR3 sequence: CASTPPPTGTLSQETQYF. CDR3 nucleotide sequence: TGTGCCAGCACCCCGCCCCCAACAGGGACCCTGAGCCAAGAGACCCAGTACTTC.

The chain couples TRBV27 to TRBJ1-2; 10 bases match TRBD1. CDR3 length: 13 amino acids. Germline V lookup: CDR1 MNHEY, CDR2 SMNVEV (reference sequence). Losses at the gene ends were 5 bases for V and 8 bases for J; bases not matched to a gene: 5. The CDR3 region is CASSEDRGRGYTF. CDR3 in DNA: TGTGCCAGCAGTGAAGACAGGGGGCGAGGCTACACCTTC.

As DNA, the CDR3 is TGCAGCGTGGCGCAGGGGCAGTACACTGAAGCTTTCTTT. Encoded protein: CSVAQGQYTEAFF. The chain joins TRBV29-1 to TRBJ1-1; weak D call: TRBD1 (6 bases). The CDR3 runs 13 residues. V was pared by 6 bases and J by 3 bases, with 14 bases between. CDR1 SQVTM and CDR2 ANQGSEA come from the germline V gene.

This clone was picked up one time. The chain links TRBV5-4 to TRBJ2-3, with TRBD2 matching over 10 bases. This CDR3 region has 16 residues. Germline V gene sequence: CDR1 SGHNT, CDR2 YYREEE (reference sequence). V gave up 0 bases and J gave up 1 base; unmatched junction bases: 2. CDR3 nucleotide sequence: TGTGCCAGCAGCTTGGCTGGACTAGCGGGCACAGATACGCAGTATTTT. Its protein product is CASSLAGLAGTDTQYF.

The CDR3 DNA is TGTGCCATCAGTGAGTCGAACAGTTTTCATAGCAATCAGCCCCAGCATTTT. Translation gives CAISESNSFHSNQPQHF. V is TRBV10-3 and J is TRBJ1-5; no firm D call. The CDR3 totals 17 residues. V dropped 0 bases and J dropped 0 bases, with 12 bases sitting between them. In germline, CDR1 is ENHRY, CDR2 SYGVKD.

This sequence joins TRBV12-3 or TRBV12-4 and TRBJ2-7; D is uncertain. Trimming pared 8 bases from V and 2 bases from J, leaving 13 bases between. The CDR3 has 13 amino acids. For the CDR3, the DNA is TGTGCCAGCTCGGAGCAAGGAGCCTACGAGCAGTACTTC. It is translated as CASSEQGAYEQYF.